Here is one TCR beta chain with its context. Its matching antigen is unknown. The data stem from a study of CD4 T cells in relation to SARS-CoV-2 and coronaviruses. Study at large: Crossreactive spike epitopes shared across donors were mapped to their HLA restriction.

Notes on the study in general: Samples before the pandemic and after infection were not matched within any donor. About 65% of donors had memory CD4+ clonotypes crossrecognizing SARS-CoV-2 and common cold coronavirus spike.

Unexposed donor CD4+ T cells date from about 2011-2019, before the COVID-19 pandemic. Uncultured naive and memory CD4+ T cells supplied DNA for deep TCR-beta sequencing. Generated by immunoSEQ multiplex PCR, the TCRdb table keeps only in-frame clones and is missing some. Found here are under 65,000 clones, 75% to 90% of them singletons; the top ten hold approximately 1.4%. The receptor's source is a human donor in good health. Material: memory CD4+ T cells from PBMCs.

CDR3 DNA sequence: TGTGCCAGTAGTATAGACAGGTCTGGGGCCAACGTCCTGACTTTC. As protein: CASSIDRSGANVLTF. V gene TRBV19 combines with J gene TRBJ2-6; no firm D call. Trimming shortened V by 0 bases and J by 1 base, and 4 bases separated the two germline ends. The CDR3 is 15 residues long. Germline assignment: CDR1 LNHDA and CDR2 SQIVND (reference sequence).